Shown below are 26 T cell receptor beta chains from a single sample sequenced in a study of radiotherapy plus CTLA-4 blockade in lung cancer. Assay: immunoSEQ multiplex PCR; the TCRdb copy retains only in-frame clones and omits some. The data hold some 70,000 clones, with around 80% observed a single time. This specimen consisted of peripheral blood, obtained from a patient treated with radiotherapy plus ipilimumab. Receptor source: a human donor with non-small cell lung cancer who had a complete response to radiotherapy plus ipilimumab.

The chain carries TRBV20-1 and TRBJ2-5; perhaps D is TRBD1 or TRBD2 (5 bases each). V lost 5 bases, J lost 5 bases, and 9 bases lay in between. The V gene's germline CDR1 is DFQATT and CDR2 SNEGSKA (reference sequence). The CDR3 runs 11 residues. CDR3 coding DNA: TGCAGTGCTCCTTGGGGGGAGACCCAGTACTTC. This gives the protein CSAPWGETQYF.

A note on this clone: Different DNA sequences within this sample yield the same CDR3. The rearrangement links TRBV7-2 to TRBJ2-3, with 10 bases fitting TRBD2. In germline, CDR1 is SGHTA, CDR2 FQGNSA. The ends lost 3 bases at V and 5 bases at J; junction bases unmatched: 8. This CDR3 region has 16 residues. CDR3 DNA: TGTGCCAGCAGCTTCCTTTCTAGCGGGAGAGGAGATACGCAGTATTTT. Translation: CASSFLSSGRGDTQYF.

The V call is TRBV19, the J call TRBJ1-2; TRBD1 matches at 7 bases. The germline CDR1 and CDR2 sequences are LNHDA and SQIVND (reference sequence). CDR3 length: 14 amino acids. Unmatched junction bases numbered 10, after V lost 6 bases and J lost 6 bases. CDR3 DNA sequence: TGTGCCAGTAGACCTACAGGGGAGGAAAATGGCTACACCTTC. Translation: CASRPTGEENGYTF. The whole variable domain, filled in from reference TRBV19 and TRBJ1-2, reads DGGITQSPKYLFRKEGQNVTLSCEQNLNHDAMYWYRQDPGQGLRLIYYSQIVNDFQKGDIAEGYSVSREKKESFPLTVTSAQKNPTAFYLCASRPTGEENGYTFGSGTRLTVV.

This clone was recorded a few times. The sample contains more than one DNA sequence encoding this CDR3. The chain joins TRBV18 to TRBJ2-2; no clear D gene. Between the trimmed V and J ends, which lost 3 bases and 1 base, there was a span of 3 bases. This CDR3 is 13 amino acids long. Germline CDR1 is KGHSH and CDR2 is LQKENI. CDR3 sequence (DNA): TGTGCCAGCTCACCGGGGAACACCGGGGAGCTGTTTTTT. Its translation is CASSPGNTGELFF.

This clone occurred once. The V call is TRBV20-1, the J call TRBJ2-7; D is perhaps TRBD2 (5 bases). Germline V CDR1 and CDR2: DFQATT, SNEGSKA (reference sequence). The CDR3 covers 11 residues. With 6 bases removed from V and 3 bases from J, the gap between germline ends came to 9 bases. The CDR3 region is CSALRDYEQYV. In nucleotides, the CDR3 is TGCAGTGCCCTCCGGGACTACGAGCAGTACGTC.

J is TRBJ2-7 and V is TRBV6-4; D may match TRBD1 or TRBD2 (5 bases each). Trimming stripped 2 bases from V and 2 bases from J, with 10 bases between. The germline CDR1 and CDR2 sequences are MRHNA and SNTAGT. This CDR3 spans 14 amino acids. The CDR3 sequence is CASSDPGRTYEQYV. The CDR3 DNA reads as TGTGCCAGCAGTGACCCGGGACGGACCTACGAGCAGTACGTC.

J is TRBJ2-1 and V is TRBV6-5, with D perhaps given as TRBD1 or TRBD2 (6 bases each). The CDR3 has 13 amino acids. Trimming shortened V by 8 bases and J by 9 bases, and 17 bases separated the two germline ends. Germline V gene lookup returns CDR1 MNHEY and CDR2 SVGAGI. The CDR3 region is CASQRAKGGEQFF. The CDR3 nucleotides are TGTGCCAGCCAGAGGGCAAAGGGGGGTGAGCAGTTCTTC.

The rearrangement joins TRBV7-2 to TRBJ2-1; no reliable D call. This CDR3 spans 15 amino acids. V was pared by 5 bases and J by 3 bases, with 14 bases between. Germline V gene sequence: CDR1 SGHTA, CDR2 FQGNSA. The CDR3 sequence is CASSPTTRGYNEQFF. CDR3 sequence (DNA): TGTGCCAGCAGCCCCACGACCCGCGGCTACAATGAGCAGTTCTTC.

This clone was detected only a few times. CDR3 in DNA: TGTGCCAGCAGCCCAGGGACAGGGGTTGGTTCACCCCTCCACTTT. Its protein is CASSPGTGVGSPLHF. The chain is built from TRBV5-6 and TRBJ1-6, with 10 bases fitting TRBD1. Trimming at V came to 4 bases and at J to 9 bases, leaving 7 bases not matched to a gene. CDR1 is SGHDT and CDR2 is YYEEEE in the germline V gene. This CDR3 is 15 amino acids long.

The rearrangement joins TRBV5-1 to TRBJ2-1, with 7 bases fitting TRBD2. The CDR3 runs to 15 residues. CDR1 is SGHRS, CDR2 YFSETQ, per germline. V gave up 2 bases and J gave up 0 bases; unmatched junction bases: 2. In DNA, the CDR3 is TGCGCCAGCAGCTTTCGCGGGAGCTCCTACAATGAGCAGTTCTTC. Encoded protein: CASSFRGSSYNEQFF.

Points on this clone: A junction end diverges from the germline sequence, so it may reflect a read error. The chain couples TRBV6-1 to TRBJ1-6; D remains unclear. Germline V gives CDR1 MNHNS, CDR2 SASEGT. This CDR3 is 13 amino acids long. CDR3: CVSSEQRNSPLHF. The CDR3 DNA follows: TGTGTCAGCAGTGAACAACGAAATTCACCCCTCCACTTT.

This clone turned up a few times. The rearrangement uses TRBV4-3 and TRBJ1-6; D is uncertain. CDR1 and CDR2 from the germline V gene are LGHNA and YSLEER. V lost 1 base and J lost 0, with 13 bases in between. The CDR3 is 18 residues long. CDR3 nucleotide sequence: TGCGCCAGCAGCCAAGTCGGCGGGTATAGCTCCTATAATTCACCCCTCCACTTT. It translates to CASSQVGGYSSYNSPLHF.

The chain employs TRBV4-3 and TRBJ2-1; 12 nucleotides agree with TRBD2. The CDR3 runs to 15 residues. Germline lookup yields CDR1 LGHNA and CDR2 YSLEER. With 1 base clipped from V and 10 bases from J, the junction kept 5 bases outside the gene matches. In nucleotides, the CDR3 is TGCGCCAGCAGCCAAGCTGGACTAGCGGGAAGGGAGCAGTTCTTC. Translating gives CASSQAGLAGREQFF.

The J gene is TRBJ2-1, the V gene TRBV5-8; D not resolved. Germline V gene lookup returns CDR1 SGHTS and CDR2 YDEGEE. Trimming removed 2 bases from V and 0 bases from J, with 12 bases in between. The CDR3 runs 16 residues. In DNA, the CDR3 is TGTGCCAGCAGCTTTGGGCTCTCGAGCTCCTACAATGAGCAGTTCTTC. Protein: CASSFGLSSSYNEQFF.

The V gene is TRBV30, the J gene TRBJ2-1; 9 nucleotides match TRBD1. CDR1 is GTSNPN and CDR2 is SVGIG in the germline V gene (reference sequence). This CDR3 has 20 amino acids. V shed 5 bases and J 9 bases; nucleotides not matched to a gene: 29. The CDR3: CAWQPGTGLTGSGVGGEQFF. As DNA, the CDR3 is TGTGCCTGGCAGCCCGGGACAGGGCTCACCGGGAGCGGGGTGGGGGGTGAGCAGTTCTTC. Variable domain in full (rest from reference TRBV30 and TRBJ2-1): SQTIHQWPATLVQPVGSPLSLECTVEGTSNPNLYWYRQAAGRGLQLLFYSVGIGQISSEVPQNLSASRPQDRQFILSSKKLLLSDSGFYLCAWQPGTGLTGSGVGGEQFFGPGTRLTVL.

The rearrangement joins TRBV7-2 to TRBJ2-3; D not resolved. V was shortened by 4 bases and J by 4 bases, with 9 bases between the two germline ends. Germline loops: CDR1 SGHTA, CDR2 FQGNSA. The CDR3 is 13 amino acids. The CDR3 is CASSSTAADTQYF. Here the CDR3 DNA reads TGTGCCAGCAGCTCCACTGCAGCAGATACGCAGTATTTT.

The sample holds one count of this clone. CDR3 nucleotide sequence: TGTGCCAGCAGCTTAGCAGGGGTGAACACTGAAGCTTTCTTT. Amino acids: CASSLAGVNTEAFF. The chain recombines TRBV11-2 with TRBJ1-1; D is possibly TRBD1 (6 bases). Germline CDR1 and CDR2: SGHAT and FQNNGV. CDR3 length: 14 amino acids. V lost 1 base, J lost 0 bases, and 6 bases lay in between.

This chain connects TRBV29-1 to TRBJ2-3; 9 positions match TRBD1. Looked up from germline, CDR1 is SQVTM and CDR2 is ANQGSEA. J lost 5 bases, V lost 4 bases, and 1 base had no gene match. The CDR3 spans 12 residues. Here the CDR3 reads CSVVGQGDTQYF. CDR3 DNA sequence: TGCAGCGTTGTGGGACAGGGAGATACGCAGTATTTT.

This chain connects TRBV18 to TRBJ1-1; no firm D call. CDR1 is KGHSH and CDR2 is LQKENI in the germline V gene. The CDR3 runs to 13 residues. V shed 6 bases and J shed 3 bases, with 11 bases lying between them. CDR3 sequence (DNA): TGTGCCAGCTCCCCTATTACGGACACTGAAGCTTTCTTT. Its protein product is CASSPITDTEAFF.

V gene TRBV4-1 combines with J gene TRBJ2-1; D is uncertain. The CDR3 loop spans 15 amino acids. The germline CDR1 and CDR2 sequences are MGHRA and YSYEKL. V gave up 5 bases and J gave up 7 bases, with 18 bases separating them. The CDR3, as DNA: TGCGCCAGCAGCAAAACTCCCAGCCCCAAAAATGAGCAGTTCTTC. This sequence encodes CASSKTPSPKNEQFF.

This clone appeared once. V usage is TRBV7-2 and J usage is TRBJ1-1; a possible D gene is TRBD1 (5 bases). This CDR3 contains 16 residues. Germline CDR1 and CDR2: SGHTA and FQGNSA. V lost 6 bases, J lost 0 bases, and 17 bases lay in between. CDR3: CASRRGVGRVNTEAFF. The DNA for the CDR3 is TGTGCCAGCAGACGAGGGGTGGGCAGGGTGAACACTGAAGCTTTCTTT.

The V and J genes are TRBV4-3 and TRBJ2-3; D remains unclear. Trimming left V 1 base short and J 0 bases short, with 8 bases between. The CDR3 sequence is 15 residues long. From germline, CDR1 is LGHNA and CDR2 YSLEER. As DNA, the CDR3 is TGCGCCAGCAGCCAAGTTCGGCACAGCACAGATACGCAGTATTTT. Amino acids: CASSQVRHSTDTQYF.

The rearrangement uses TRBV25-1 and TRBJ2-3, with 8 nucleotides matching TRBD2. Germline loops: CDR1 MGHDK, CDR2 SYGVNS. V lost 3 bases to trimming and J lost 4 bases; unmatched junction nucleotides: 9. The CDR3 is 16 residues long. The DNA of the CDR3 is TGTGCCAGCAGTGATGCCCGAGCGGGGGAGGCAGATACGCAGTATTTT. Its translation: CASSDARAGEADTQYF.

CDR3 coding DNA: TGCGCCAGCAGTGACTCGGGGGGCGCGGAGACCCAGTACTTC. Amino acids: CASSDSGGAETQYF. The rearrangement links TRBV10-1 to TRBJ2-5, with a possible D match to TRBD2 (7 bases). Trimming removed 3 bases from V and 5 bases from J, with 13 bases in between. This CDR3 comprises 14 residues. Germline lookup yields CDR1 WNHNN and CDR2 SYGVQD (reference sequence).

The chain carries TRBV18 and TRBJ2-1; TRBD2 agrees at 13 bases. V dropped 3 bases and J dropped 4; count of bases not matched to a gene: 15. Germline V gene sequence: CDR1 KGHSH, CDR2 LQKENI. There are 20 residues in the CDR3. CDR3 in DNA: TGTGCCAGCTCACCGCAGGGCCCGACTAGCGGGAGGCCAAAATACAATGAGCAGTTCTTC. The encoded protein is CASSPQGPTSGRPKYNEQFF.

The chain uses TRBV6-5 and TRBJ1-2, with unresolved D. The CDR3 sequence is 13 residues long. Deletions cut 4 bases from V and 8 bases from J, with 14 bases between. Germline CDR1 MNHEY, CDR2 SVGAGI. This chain's CDR3 is CASSSEEFGGYTF. CDR3 nucleotide sequence: TGTGCCAGCAGTTCAGAGGAGTTCGGGGGCTACACCTTC.